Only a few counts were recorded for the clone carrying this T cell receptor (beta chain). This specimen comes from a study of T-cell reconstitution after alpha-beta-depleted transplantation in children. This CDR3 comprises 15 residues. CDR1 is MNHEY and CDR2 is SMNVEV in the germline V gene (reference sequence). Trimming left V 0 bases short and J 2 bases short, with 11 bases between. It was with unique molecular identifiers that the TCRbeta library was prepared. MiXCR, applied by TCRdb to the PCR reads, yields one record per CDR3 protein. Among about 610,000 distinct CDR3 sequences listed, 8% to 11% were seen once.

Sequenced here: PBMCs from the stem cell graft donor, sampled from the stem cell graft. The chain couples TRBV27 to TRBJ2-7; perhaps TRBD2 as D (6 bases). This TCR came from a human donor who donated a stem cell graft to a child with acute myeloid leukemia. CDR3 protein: CASSLSFSSAYEQYF. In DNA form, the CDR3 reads TGTGCCAGCAGTTTATCCTTTTCTAGCGCCTACGAGCAGTACTTC.